This TCR beta chain emerged from a study of Ad26.COV2.S vaccination and SARS-CoV-2 variants. Overall study findings and caveats: The placebo group had lower spike-specific TCR breadth than the vaccine recipients did.

The germline V gene encodes CDR1 SGHDN and CDR2 FVKESK. The junction had 9 bases not matched to a gene; V was cut back by 4 bases and J by 3 bases. This CDR3 is 16 amino acids long. Notes on this clone: No antigen is known for it.

Assay used: immunoSEQ multiplex PCR; TCRdb lists only in-frame clones, some missing. The repertoire has about 680,000 clones, around 89% of them found once; the top ten carry over 1.3%. Treatment of the sample: some 19 received Ad26.COV2.S at low or high dose, single or two shots; about 5 received placebo; per-sample allocation not given. Material that was analyzed had been drawn on day 63 after the first vaccine or placebo injection. In the vaccine, an Ad26 vector expressed the SARS-CoV-2 spike of the Wuhan strain. Sample: peripheral blood, taken in a trial of Ad26.COV2.S vaccine versus placebo. This TCR came from a person aged 18-60 years who received the Ad26.COV2.S COVID-19 vaccine or a placebo. The chain couples TRBV14 to TRBJ2-1; TRBD2 matches 7 bases. CDR3 residues: CASSPGLAAIYNEQFF. The CDR3 DNA reads TGTGCCAGCAGCCCGGGTCTAGCGGCGATCTACAATGAGCAGTTCTTC.